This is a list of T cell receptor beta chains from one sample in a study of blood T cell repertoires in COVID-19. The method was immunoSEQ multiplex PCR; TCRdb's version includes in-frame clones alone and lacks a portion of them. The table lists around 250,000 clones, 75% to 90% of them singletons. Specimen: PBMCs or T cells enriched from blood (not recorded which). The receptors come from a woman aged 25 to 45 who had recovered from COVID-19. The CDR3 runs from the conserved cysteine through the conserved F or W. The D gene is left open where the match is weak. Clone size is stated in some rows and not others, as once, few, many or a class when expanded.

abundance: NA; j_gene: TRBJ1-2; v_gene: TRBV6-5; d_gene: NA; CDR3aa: CASSSPRQGMHGYTF; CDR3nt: TGTGCCAGCAGTTCCCCTCGGCAGGGAATGCACGGCTACACCTTC
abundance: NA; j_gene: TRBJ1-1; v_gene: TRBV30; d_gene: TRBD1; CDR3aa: CAWTPGTGDTEAFF; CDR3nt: TGTGCCTGGACCCCTGGGACAGGGGACACTGAAGCTTTCTTT
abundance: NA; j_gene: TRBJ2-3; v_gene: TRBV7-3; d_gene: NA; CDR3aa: CASSLTGGDTQYF; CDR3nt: TGTGCCAGCAGCTTAACAGGGGGAGATACGCAGTATTTT
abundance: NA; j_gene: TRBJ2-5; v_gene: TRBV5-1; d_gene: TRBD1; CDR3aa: CASSLGLDRVGRQETQYF; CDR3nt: TGCGCCAGCAGCTTAGGTTTAGACAGGGTTGGCCGACAAGAGACCCAGTACTTC
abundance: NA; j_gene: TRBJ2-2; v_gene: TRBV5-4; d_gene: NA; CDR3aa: CASRKTGSNTGELFF; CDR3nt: TGTGCCAGCAGGAAGACCGGGTCGAACACCGGGGAGCTGTTTTTT
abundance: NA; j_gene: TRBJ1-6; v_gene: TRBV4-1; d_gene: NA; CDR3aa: CASSQMAGVGSPLHF; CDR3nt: TGCGCCAGCAGCCAAATGGCCGGGGTTGGATCACCCCTCCACTTT
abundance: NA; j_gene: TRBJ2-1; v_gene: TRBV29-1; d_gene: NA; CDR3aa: CSVEDPRGSSYNEQFF; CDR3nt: TGCAGCGTTGAAGATCCCCGGGGAAGCTCCTACAATGAGCAGTTCTTC
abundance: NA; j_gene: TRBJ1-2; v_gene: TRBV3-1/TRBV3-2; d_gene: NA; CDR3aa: CASSQDLWEARYTF; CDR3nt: TGTGCCAGCAGCCAAGATTTGTGGGAGGCTCGCTACACCTTC
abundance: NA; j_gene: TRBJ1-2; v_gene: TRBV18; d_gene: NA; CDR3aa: CASSPRGTRDRLRGYTF; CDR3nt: TGTGCCAGCTCACCCCGAGGGACACGGGATCGACTGAGGGGCTACACCTTC
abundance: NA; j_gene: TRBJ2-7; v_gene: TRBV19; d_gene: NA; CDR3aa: CASSWAEEDPYEQYF; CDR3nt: TGTGCCAGTAGTTGGGCCGAGGAGGATCCCTACGAGCAGTACTTC
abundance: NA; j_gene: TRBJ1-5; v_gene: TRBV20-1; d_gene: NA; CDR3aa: CSASQGRGGSGNQPQHF; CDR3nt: TGCAGTGCTAGTCAAGGGAGAGGGGGATCAGGCAATCAGCCCCAGCATTTT
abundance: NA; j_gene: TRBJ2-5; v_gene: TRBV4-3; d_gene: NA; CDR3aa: CASSPRGYRGGETQYF; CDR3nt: TGCGCCAGCAGCCCCAGAGGGTATAGGGGGGGAGAGACCCAGTACTTC
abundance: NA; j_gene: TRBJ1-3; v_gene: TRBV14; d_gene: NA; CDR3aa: CASSHGHHSGNTIYF; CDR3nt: TGTGCCAGCAGCCATGGACACCACTCTGGAAACACCATATATTTT
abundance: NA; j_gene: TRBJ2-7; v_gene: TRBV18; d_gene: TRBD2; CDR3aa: CASSFGTSGRTLEQYF; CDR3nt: TGTGCCAGCTCATTTGGGACTAGCGGGAGGACCCTCGAGCAGTACTTC
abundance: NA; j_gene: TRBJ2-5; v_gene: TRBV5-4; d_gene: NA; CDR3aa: CASSPRQVGQETQYF; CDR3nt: TGTGCCAGCAGCCCGCGACAGGTGGGACAAGAGACCCAGTACTTC
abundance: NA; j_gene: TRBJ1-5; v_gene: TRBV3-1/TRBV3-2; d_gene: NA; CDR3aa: CASSQSGSNQPQHF; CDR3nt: TGTGCCAGCAGCCAATCGGGAAGCAATCAGCCCCAGCATTTT
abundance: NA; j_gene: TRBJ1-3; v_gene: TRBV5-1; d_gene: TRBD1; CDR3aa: CASRDSPGNTIYF; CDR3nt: TGCGCCAGCCGGGACAGCCCTGGAAACACCATATATTTT
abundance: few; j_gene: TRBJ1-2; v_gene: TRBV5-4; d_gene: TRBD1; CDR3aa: CATTQGHYGYTF; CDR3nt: TGTGCCACGACACAGGGGCACTATGGCTACACCTTC
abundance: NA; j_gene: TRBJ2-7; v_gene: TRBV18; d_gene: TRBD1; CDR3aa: CASSPRQGAKEEQYF; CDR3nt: TGTGCCAGCTCACCCCGACAGGGGGCAAAAGAAGAGCAGTACTTC
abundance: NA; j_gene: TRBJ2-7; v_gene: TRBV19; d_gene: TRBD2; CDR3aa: CASSKVAGEGYEQYF; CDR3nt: TGTGCCAGTAGTAAAGTAGCGGGAGAAGGGTACGAGCAGTACTTC
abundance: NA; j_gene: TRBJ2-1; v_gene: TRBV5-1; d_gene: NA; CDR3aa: CASSWTATDSSYNEQFF; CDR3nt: TGCGCCAGCAGCTGGACGGCGACTGACAGCTCCTACAATGAGCAGTTCTTC
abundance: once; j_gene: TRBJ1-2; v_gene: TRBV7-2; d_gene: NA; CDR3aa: CASSLVGIVNYGYTF; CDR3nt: TGTGCCAGCAGCTTAGTCGGGATAGTTAACTATGGCTACACCTTC
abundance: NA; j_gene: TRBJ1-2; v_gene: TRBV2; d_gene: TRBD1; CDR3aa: CASSEAYRGYGYTF; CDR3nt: TGTGCCAGCAGTGAAGCGTACAGGGGCTATGGCTACACCTTC
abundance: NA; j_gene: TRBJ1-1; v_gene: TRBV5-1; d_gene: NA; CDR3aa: CASSLEGLGTEAFF; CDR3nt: TGCGCCAGCAGCTTGGAGGGGTTAGGCACTGAAGCTTTCTTT
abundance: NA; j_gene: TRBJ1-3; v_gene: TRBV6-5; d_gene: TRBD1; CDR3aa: CASSPDRVGNTIYF; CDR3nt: TGTGCCAGCAGTCCGGACAGGGTTGGAAACACCATATATTTT
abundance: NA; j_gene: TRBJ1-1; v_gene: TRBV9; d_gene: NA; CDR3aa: CASSVRGVNTEAFF; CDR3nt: TGTGCCAGCAGCGTACGGGGGGTGAACACTGAAGCTTTCTTT
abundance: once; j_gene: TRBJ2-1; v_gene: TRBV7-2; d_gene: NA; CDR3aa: CASSWGHRNEQFF; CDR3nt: TGTGCCAGCAGCTGGGGACACCGCAATGAGCAGTTCTTC
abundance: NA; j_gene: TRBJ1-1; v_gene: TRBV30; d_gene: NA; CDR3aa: CAWSHNLNTEAFF; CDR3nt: TGTGCCTGGAGTCATAACTTGAACACTGAAGCTTTCTTT
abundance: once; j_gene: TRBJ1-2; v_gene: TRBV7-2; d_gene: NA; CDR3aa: CASSSASGGVYGYTF; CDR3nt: TGTGCCAGCAGCTCCGCGTCTGGGGGGGTCTATGGCTACACCTTC
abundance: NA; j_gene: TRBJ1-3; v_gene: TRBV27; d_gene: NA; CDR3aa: CASSLDPRSGNTIYF; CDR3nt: TGTGCCAGCAGTCTAGACCCGCGGTCTGGAAACACCATATATTTT
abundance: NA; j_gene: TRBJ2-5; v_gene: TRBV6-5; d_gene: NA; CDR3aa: CASRRTRSETQYF; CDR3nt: TGTGCCAGCAGACGGACACGTTCGGAGACCCAGTACTTC
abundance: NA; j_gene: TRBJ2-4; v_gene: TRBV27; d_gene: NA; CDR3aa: CASGTNIQYF; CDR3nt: TGTGCCAGCGGCACAAACATTCAGTACTTC
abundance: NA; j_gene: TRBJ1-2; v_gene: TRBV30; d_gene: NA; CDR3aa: CAWSPEEYGYTF; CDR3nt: TGTGCCTGGAGTCCAGAGGAGTATGGCTACACCTTC
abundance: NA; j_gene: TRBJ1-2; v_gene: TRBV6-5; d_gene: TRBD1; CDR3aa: CASSYGEQGPLGGYTF; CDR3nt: TGTGCCAGCAGTTACGGAGAACAGGGGCCCTTAGGCGGCTACACCTTC
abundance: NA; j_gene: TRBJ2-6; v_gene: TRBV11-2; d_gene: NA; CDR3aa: CASSPGGVGKISGANVLTF; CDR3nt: TGTGCCAGCAGTCCAGGAGGGGTGGGGAAAATCTCTGGGGCCAACGTCCTGACTTTC
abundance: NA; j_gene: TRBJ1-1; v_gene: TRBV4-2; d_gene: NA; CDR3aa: CASSRQAEAFF; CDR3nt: TGTGCCAGCAGCCGACAGGCTGAAGCTTTCTTT